This TCR beta chain was sequenced for a study of spatial heterogeneity in lung cancer. On the study more broadly: Sequence detection consistently recorded a greater number of beta-chain than alpha-chain sequences.

In the library, each TCR cDNA molecule bore its own unique molecular identifier. One entry per CDR3 protein results from TCRdb running MiXCR on the 5' RACE reads. The repertoire has fewer than 25,000 distinct CDR3 sequences, almost 10% of them found once; the top ten carry 20% to 25%. Time point described: blood at routine non-recurrence follow-up after resection. Between the trimmed V and J ends, which lost 4 bases and 1 base, there was a span of 7 bases. CDR3 length: 13 amino acids. Germline assignment: CDR1 LGHNA and CDR2 YSLEER. V and J are TRBV4-3 and TRBJ1-1; D might be TRBD1 (5 bases). Sequencing was performed on PBMCs, taken at follow-up. The origin of this receptor is a male donor with early-stage non-small cell lung cancer. The CDR3 spells CASSRDRNTEAFF. The CDR3, as DNA: TGCGCCAGCAGCCGGGACCGGAACACTGAAGCTTTCTTT.